This is a list of T cell receptor beta chains from one sample in a study of T cell responses to AZD1222 COVID-19 vaccine. Some clones are missing from TCRdb's copy, which holds only in-frame ones; the method was immunoSEQ multiplex PCR. There are approximately 150,000 clones in the sample; roughly 84% occur only once, and around 5% lies in the top ten. The material sequenced was peripheral blood, taken 28 days after the second AZD1222 dose. Receptors were obtained from an adult who received the AZD1222 COVID-19 vaccine. CDR3s include the opening cysteine and the closing phenylalanine or tryptophan. A D gene is named only where the DNA matches it firmly. Size tells how often a clone was seen (once, few, many) or the class of an expanded clone, and some rows leave it out.

>TRBD2|TRBV10-3|TRBJ2-7|NA
CAISPGASGGFYEQYF
TGTGCCATCAGCCCTGGGGCTAGCGGGGGATTCTACGAGCAGTACTTC
>TRBD1|TRBV19|TRBJ1-2|NA
CASSIAGQGRTTF
TGTGCCAGTAGTATAGCCGGACAGGGGCGGACGACCTTC
>TRBD2|TRBV3-1/TRBV3-2|TRBJ2-3|NA
CASSQTAGTSGSDTQYF
TGTGCCAGCAGCCAAACGGCCGGGACTAGCGGTTCAGATACGCAGTATTTT
>NA|TRBV6-1|TRBJ2-2|NA
CASSEQTNTGELFF
TGTGCCAGCAGTGAACAGACGAACACCGGGGAGCTGTTTTTT
>NA|TRBV4-1|TRBJ2-5|once
CASSRGERKETQYF
TGCGCCAGCAGCCGAGGGGAGAGGAAAGAGACCCAGTACTTC
>NA|TRBV11-2|TRBJ2-5|few
CASSLVGTPQETQYF
TGTGCCAGCAGCTTAGTTGGTACCCCCCAAGAGACCCAGTACTTC
>TRBD1|TRBV10-2|TRBJ1-2|NA
CASTRGTEYGYTF
TGCGCCAGCACTCGAGGGACAGAATATGGCTACACCTTC
>NA|TRBV5-1|TRBJ2-3|NA
CASSLGRQPGTDTQYF
TGCGCCAGCAGCTTGGGGAGGCAGCCTGGCACAGATACGCAGTATTTT
>NA|TRBV24-1|TRBJ2-5|NA
CATSETGTEETQYF
TGTGCCACCAGTGAAACCGGGACGGAAGAGACCCAGTACTTC
>TRBD1|TRBV5-8|TRBJ1-3|NA
CASSAETGVGNTIYF
TGTGCCAGCAGCGCGGAAACAGGGGTTGGAAACACCATATATTTT
>NA|TRBV6-5|TRBJ1-4|once
CASTPDSLRDLLFF
TGTGCCAGCACCCCGGACTCCCTGAGGGACTTGCTGTTTTTT
>TRBD2|TRBV28|TRBJ2-7|NA
CASSSASAQGGDEQYF
TGTGCCAGCAGTTCCGCCTCGGCGCAGGGAGGGGACGAGCAGTACTTC
>NA|TRBV10-3|TRBJ2-7|NA
CAISALSYEQYF
TGTGCCATCAGTGCCCTTTCCTACGAGCAGTACTTC
>TRBD2|TRBV5-1|TRBJ2-5|few
CASSTSGRLQETQYF
TGCGCCAGCAGCACAAGCGGGAGGCTCCAAGAGACCCAGTACTTC
>NA|TRBV2|TRBJ2-5|NA
CASSLEGGRPETQYF
TGTGCCAGCAGCCTCGAAGGGGGTCGGCCCGAGACCCAGTACTTC
>TRBD1|TRBV11-2|TRBJ1-2|few
CASSSLAGQGGIYTF
TGTGCCAGCAGCTCCCTAGCCGGGCAGGGGGGAATTTACACCTTC
>NA|TRBV5-1|TRBJ1-3|few
CASSLAGADSGNTIYF
TGCGCCAGCAGCTTGGCCGGAGCGGACTCTGGAAACACCATATATTTT
>NA|TRBV11-3|TRBJ1-1|NA
CASSLGGGTTEAFF
TGTGCCAGCAGCTTAGGGGGGGGGACCACTGAAGCTTTCTTT
>NA|TRBV4-1|TRBJ2-7|NA
CASSHGRRGSSEQYF
TGCGCCAGCAGCCATGGGCGGAGGGGGTCCTCCGAGCAGTACTTC
>TRBD2|TRBV6-5|TRBJ2-7|few
CASSSGLAGEQYF
TGTGCCAGCAGTTCGGGACTAGCGGGGGAGCAGTACTTC
>NA|TRBV5-1|TRBJ2-3|NA
CASNPQGYTDTQYF
TGCGCCAGCAATCCTCAGGGATACACAGATACGCAGTATTTT
>NA|TRBV27|TRBJ1-5|few
CASSLGSGQPQHF
TGTGCCAGCAGTTTAGGGTCAGGTCAGCCCCAGCATTTT
>TRBD1|TRBV5-6|TRBJ1-3|few
CASSPRDRPLSGNTIYF
TGTGCCAGCAGCCCCCGGGACAGGCCTCTTTCTGGAAACACCATATATTTT
>NA|TRBV15|TRBJ1-1|NA
CATSGDRRTEAFF
TGTGCCACCAGCGGAGACAGGCGGACTGAAGCTTTCTTT
>NA|TRBV5-1|TRBJ2-2|NA
CASSWGGQDTGELFF
TGCGCCAGCAGCTGGGGGGGACAGGACACCGGGGAGCTGTTTTTT
>NA|TRBV19|TRBJ1-2|NA
CASSIVPRAGAFYGYTF
TGTGCCAGTAGTATAGTCCCCAGGGCAGGGGCCTTCTATGGCTACACCTTC
>NA|TRBV28|TRBJ2-2|NA
CASSFQGDTGELFF
TGTGCCAGCAGTTTTCAGGGCGACACCGGGGAGCTGTTTTTT
>TRBD1|TRBV7-2|TRBJ1-6|NA
CASSLEIRRTGGFSPLHF
TGTGCCAGCAGCTTAGAAATTAGGCGGACAGGGGGTTTTTCACCCCTCCACTTT
>NA|TRBV12-3/TRBV12-4|TRBJ1-5|NA
CASSLALLQPQHF
TGTGCCAGCAGTTTAGCGCTGTTACAGCCCCAGCATTTT
>TRBD2|TRBV5-5|TRBJ2-5|NA
CASSTFSGEQETQYF
TGTGCCAGCAGCACTTTTAGCGGGGAGCAAGAGACCCAGTACTTC
>NA|TRBV10-2|TRBJ1-6|NA
CASKYSGGGNSPLHF
TGCGCCAGCAAGTACAGTGGGGGTGGGAATTCACCCCTCCACTTT
>TRBD1|TRBV2|TRBJ2-1|NA
CASSEGVDRGLDEQFF
TGTGCCAGCAGTGAAGGCGTGGACAGGGGGCTCGATGAGCAGTTCTTC